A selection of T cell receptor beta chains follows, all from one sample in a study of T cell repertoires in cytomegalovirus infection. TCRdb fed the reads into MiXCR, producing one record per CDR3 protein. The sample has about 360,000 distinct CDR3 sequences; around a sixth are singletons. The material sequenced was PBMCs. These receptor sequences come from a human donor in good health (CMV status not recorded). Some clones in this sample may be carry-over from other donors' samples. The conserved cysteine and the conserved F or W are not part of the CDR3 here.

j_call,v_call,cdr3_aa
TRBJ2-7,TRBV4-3,ASSPRDGDYEQY
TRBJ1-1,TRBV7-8,ASSSQGEAF
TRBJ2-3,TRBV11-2,ACETGIRTDTQY
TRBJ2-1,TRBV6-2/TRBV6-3,ASSTGTSGREQF
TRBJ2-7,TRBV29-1,SVARGQGYEQY
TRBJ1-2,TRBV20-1,SVPDRRNYGYT
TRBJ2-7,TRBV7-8,ASSSLGMGSEQY
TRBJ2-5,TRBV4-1,ASSHGTVPRTQY
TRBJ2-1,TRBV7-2,ASSYPTASGRDEQF
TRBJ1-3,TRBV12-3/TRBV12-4,ASSLTSGNTIY
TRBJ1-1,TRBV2,ASIQVTEAF
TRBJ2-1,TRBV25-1,ASSPTGPPGYNEQF
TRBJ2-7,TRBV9,ASSVAIRGDEQY
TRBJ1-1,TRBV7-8,ASSPTRLMRNTEAF
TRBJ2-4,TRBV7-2,ASSLLREPNIQY
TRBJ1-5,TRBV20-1,SASQGTHQPQH
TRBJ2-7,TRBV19,ASSIGSGVGPLSYEQY
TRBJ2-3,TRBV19,ATNSGPNTDTQY
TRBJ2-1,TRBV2,ASSLGQPREQF
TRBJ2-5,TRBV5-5,ASSLGVSEETQY
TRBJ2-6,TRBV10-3,AISESGLGSGANVLT
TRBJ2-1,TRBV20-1,SARGGQGIGEQF
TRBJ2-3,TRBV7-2,ASSLAASDTQY
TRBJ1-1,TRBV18,ASSPPSRADTEAF
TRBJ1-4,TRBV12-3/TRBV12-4,ASSLSREKLF
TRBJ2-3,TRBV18,ASSPSDSTDTQY
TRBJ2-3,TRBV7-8,ATALVGTDTQY
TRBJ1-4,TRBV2,ASSEEGLPEKLF
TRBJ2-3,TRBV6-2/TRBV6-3,ASTETGSDTQY
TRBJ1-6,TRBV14,ASSQAGFDSGSPLH
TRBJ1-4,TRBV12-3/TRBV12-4,ASSPGGRGRPATNEKLF
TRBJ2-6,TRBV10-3,AILKTRSLAEPSGANVLT
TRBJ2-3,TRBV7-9,ASIKNTDTQY
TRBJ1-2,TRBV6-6,ASSPHDRTANYGYT
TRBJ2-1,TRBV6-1,ASSELGSYNEQF
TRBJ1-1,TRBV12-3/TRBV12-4,ASSPNARGPAF
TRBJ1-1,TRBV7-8,ASSFSRGTHTEAF
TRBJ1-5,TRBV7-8,ASSPRDRVIGQPQH
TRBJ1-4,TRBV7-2,ASSLNSGPIMDEKLF
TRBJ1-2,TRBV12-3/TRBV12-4,ASSGVVGSNYGYT
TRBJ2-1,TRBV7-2,ATGQYNEQF
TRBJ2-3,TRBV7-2,ASSWRPGTSFSDTQY
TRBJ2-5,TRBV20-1,SAMTGEQETQY
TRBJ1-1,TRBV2,ASTQGGTEAF
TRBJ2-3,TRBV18,ASSPRVGGPDTQY
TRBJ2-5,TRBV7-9,ASSLGSGGAYQETQY
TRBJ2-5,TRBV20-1,SAVDREETQY
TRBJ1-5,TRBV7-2,ASSPNQPGNGNQPQH
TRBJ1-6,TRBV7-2,ASSYYRGSPLH
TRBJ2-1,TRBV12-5,ASGSGLAAYNEQF
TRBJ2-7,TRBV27,ASSPYRALEQY
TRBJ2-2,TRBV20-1,SARRTGSGDTGELF
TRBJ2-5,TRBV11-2,ASSHLGTKETQY